This TCR beta chain derives from a study of cytomegalovirus exposure and HLA in healthy donors (dated by TCRdb to the late 2010s). In the study overall: According to an earlier analysis of 587 of the donors, about 179 million T cells yielded roughly 110 million unique TCR beta sequences and around 300 Gb of sequence data. Besides the first cohort of roughly 700 subjects, a separate validation cohort made up of 90 to 150 different subjects was used. To predict cytomegalovirus infection status, the study brought together high-throughput TCR immunosequencing, statistical association of individual TCRs with disease status, and machine learning. On average, about 240,000 unique TCR beta nucleotide sequences were sequenced per donor among about 400 genotyped donors of the cohort, with 15% to 20% of those sequences being non-productive. The aim of the study was to test whether cataloging public T cell receptors could identify signatures of past pathogen exposure. HLA typing covered class I and class II loci at four-digit resolution. Donor age, sex, ethnicity and CMV serostatus were compiled alongside the repertoire data. The genetic ancestry cluster associated with self-reported Caucasian donors included over 65% of the approximately 410 genotyped donors. In an earlier analysis of 500 to 650 of the donors, high-throughput TCR beta sequencing was used to judge whether each TCR beta V gene segment behaved as functional or pseudogenic. The study used immunosequencing to profile the T cell repertoires of 666 subjects and linked those repertoires to cytomegalovirus serostatus. All discovery cohort repertoires had been generated using a single sequencing platform. The later analysis used no new phenotypic data to find candidate immune exposures, relying instead on TCR beta sequences and their occurrence across donors. Several DR-DQ haplotypes were handled as single units for association and clustering, since linkage in the cohort was strong. In a later genetic analysis, genome-wide SNP genotypes for about three fifths of the roughly 670 donors were used, and that subset was treated as a discovery cohort. The number of donors typed differed by locus, with roughly 629-640 for A, B, C, DRB1 and DQB1, 522 for DQA1, 600 to 610 for DPA1, and approximately 470 for DPB1. An early release covering 550 to 650 HLA-typed donors comprised approximately 300 gigabases of sequencing data and around 86 million unique TCR sequences. In a later analysis, previously published TCR beta repertoires from fewer than 750 donors were re-analyzed and high-resolution HLA genotyping was added so that TCR occurrence patterns could be studied.

The library was generated by the immunoSEQ multiplex PCR assay. The multiplex PCR relied on a mix of 60 forward primers for TCR Vbeta segments and 13 reverse primers for TCR Jbeta segments. The CDR3 region of rearranged TCR beta genes was amplified from genomic DNA by a multiplex PCR assay. The amplified TCR beta libraries were sequenced on the Illumina HiSeq System as 87-base-pair reads. Turning to the authors' computational methods: A later analysis counted around 72 million unique TCR beta chains across the approximately 700 repertoires, and 10 million to 12 million of these chains were shared by at least two donors. Raw reads were error-corrected and collapsed into unique sequences by a nearest-neighbor algorithm in which closely related sequences were merged to remove PCR and sequencing errors. V, D and J gene segments were assigned by aligning CDR3 sequences to IMGT reference sequences. For a sequence to be retained, at least a six-nucleotide match to both a V gene segment and a J gene segment was required. Rearrangements were called productive when the CDR3 lacked stop codons and stayed in frame with V and J; all others were non-productive. CDR3 was defined by IMGT convention, running from the second conserved V-encoded cysteine to the conserved J-encoded phenylalanine. The earlier analysis of about 560 of the donors excluded any sequence lacking an unambiguous match to a single V gene segment. In an earlier analysis of 587 of the donors, V segments were called functional above 56.7% productive rearrangements and were called segregating when the between-donor standard deviation exceeded 5%. A statistical classification framework was built for diagnosing cytomegalovirus status from the catalog of TCR beta chain sequences. V and J gene assignment, in a later analysis, came from comparing TCR nucleotide sequences with IMGT/GENE-DB human TR gene sequences. Using the TCRdist pipeline, a later analysis assigned CDR3 sequences along with most-parsimonious VDJ recombination scenarios. In a later analysis, each TCR beta chain was defined by its CDR3 amino acid sequence together with its V-gene family, and reads without a unique V-gene family were excluded. A later analysis removed 600 or so highly shared, low-generation-probability nucleotide sequences to deal with suspected cross-contamination and a sequencing artifact. In a later analysis, a clonal expansion index for each public chain was calculated from normalized within-repertoire ranks of inferred template counts. In a later analysis, generation probabilities were computed with a VDJ recombination model fitted to out-of-frame rearrangements, and the resulting probabilities were checked against IGoR. A later analysis scored TCR-TCR, TCR-HLA and TCR-CMV co-occurrence with hypergeometric tests, applying a repertoire-size bias correction to TCR pairs. A later analysis estimated false discovery rates by permuting HLA or CMV assignments 20 times. In a later analysis, co-occurring TCRs were grouped with DBSCAN, and TCRdist sequence similarity was added when clustering was performed within HLA-allele-positive subsets. For co-occurrence clustering, repertoires with fewer than 30,000 or more than 120,000 public chains were excluded, along with four to six repertoires with anomalous nucleotide sharing. TCRdb retrieved this table from immuneACCESS and kept in-frame rearrangements only. Not all clones are present; in checked studies, unresolved V genes account for under half, and no reason is known for the remainder. V, J and clone size are taken as reported in that table, and D and trimming were inferred from the DNA itself. Recorded for this sample are approximately 110,000 clones; roughly 80% of them occurred a single time. 20% to 25% of the sample is taken by the ten largest.

The full study reports these points: Roughly uniform sequencing depth across donors was assumed in presence/absence analyses, although this assumption may not hold. A few of the identified cytomegalovirus-associated TCR beta chains were confirmed in vitro to be specific for cytomegalovirus antigens. According to a later analysis, TCR association rates differed among HLA loci, with DRB1 alleles showing the most associated TCRs and HLA-C alleles showing the fewest. In the study, approximately 160 TCR beta chains were listed as associated with cytomegalovirus. Over 15 rarely observed V segments, including chromosome 9 orphons, were excluded from the earlier analysis of several hundred of the donors because counts were too low. In this cohort, only TCR beta chains were sequenced, and detectable features were limited by the absence of alpha or paired-chain data. In an earlier analysis of some 500 of the donors, most TCR beta V segments were observed in productive rearrangements about 90% or about 30% of the time, broadly matching IMGT annotations. A cluster of highly shared sequence variants was judged likely to represent a technical artifact of the sequencing pipeline. CMV serostatus was the only immune exposure information available for the cohort. A later analysis found that HLA-associated TCR beta chains were more clonally expanded and had lower generation probabilities than equally common non-associated chains. In a later genetic analysis, fewer N-insertions in productive TCRs were reported among donors in an Asian-associated ancestry cluster than the approximately 630-donor mean. The classifier was reported to diagnose cytomegalovirus status with high specificity and sensitivity in both the original cohort and the validation cohort. Because HLA typing was missing for some donors at each locus, association tests included only the typed subset. A further reported finding was that TCR beta sequences accurately predicted the HLA-A and HLA-B alleles for most subjects in the first cohort. While some public TCRs were present in many individuals, most TCR sequences turned up only very rarely across donors. The 87-base-pair reads could not distinguish some IMGT-functional V segments, including TRBV6-2 and TRBV6-3, so those segments were excluded. According to a later analysis, most CMV-associated TCR beta chains appeared to be HLA-restricted, and the HLA associations seemed to be driven largely by CMV exposure. When HLA alleles, especially DR and DQ, strongly co-occurred, attributing TCR associations to individual alleles was difficult. It was suggested by the authors that the approach could potentially be generalized to other disease states and immunological phenotypes. A later analysis reported that several top co-occurrence clusters appeared linked to parvovirus B19, influenza, CMV and Epstein-Barr virus. Linkage disequilibrium might explain the correlated functional status among segregating V segments, but an unknown experimental factor could not be ruled out. An association between a missense DCLRE1C variant and V-gene and J-gene trimming of TCR beta chains was found in a later genetic analysis and replicated in an independent cohort. In a later analysis, around 15,000 TCR beta sequences were associated with specific HLA alleles at a false discovery rate of 0.05.

V lost 0 bases and J lost 2 bases; the stretch between them is 14 bases long. Including the terminal cysteine and phenylalanine, the CDR3 comprises 16 residues. Of the read, only the CDR3 DNA is kept; its 48 bases are in frame from base 1. CDR1 and CDR2 are drawn from the germline V gene: MGHRA, YSYEKL. Comments on this clone: This receptor's antigen is unknown. No base-level quality is on record; no much larger clone is a single base apart.

The cohort comprised 670 or so healthy bone marrow donors. All cohort members were sampled while nominally healthy, although unrecorded immune exposures were likely present. The donor tested CMV seropositive and was one of the 289 seropositive cohort members. A peripheral blood sample was collected from each donor, and TCR beta sequencing was performed on peripheral blood mononuclear cells. The Qiagen DNeasy Blood Extraction Kit was used to extract genomic DNA from the blood cell samples. The sequencing sample was made of PBMCs. Recombination joined TRBV4-1 with TRBJ2-7; TRBD1 is possibly the D segment (6 matching bases). The origin of this receptor is a man aged 25-45 years in good health and CMV-seropositive. The bases read TGCGCCAGCAGCCAAGATGGCAGGGGCCCCACCTACGAGCAGTACTTC. Its product reads: CASSQDGRGPTYEQYF.